This TCR beta chain came from a study of shared clonotypes between healthy human individuals. Study-level findings and limits: Generally, estimated richness proved larger in naive subsets than it did in memory subsets. Sharing across four donors was highest in naive CD4 (roughly 5%) and lowest in memory CD8 (around 0.4%).

As originally analysed: ImmunoSEQ junction-only sequences lacked quality scores, so their filtering differed. The table came from immunoSEQ multiplex PCR; TCRdb's copy has only in-frame clones and leaves some out. The V and J calls and clone size were taken over from that table, and D and trimming were inferred from the DNA. The table shows about 800,000 clones, with approximately 96% occurring only once. Naive-designated CD8 cells lacked CD45RO, were positively enriched for CCR7, and omitted terminally differentiated effector memory CD45RA+ cells. The CDR3 consists of 13 residues. Trimming left V 5 bases short and J 4 bases short, with 9 bases between. CDR1 is SEHNR and CDR2 is FQNEAQ in the germline V gene (reference sequence). As concerns this clone: The antigen remains unidentified.

This clonotype was obtained from a man aged 25 to 40 in good health. The sequenced sample was naive CD8+ T cells sorted from blood. This chain connects TRBV7-9 to TRBJ1-5; D is unresolved. The CDR3 here is CASSHMGNQPQHF. The CDR3, as DNA: TGTGCCAGCAGCCACATGGGGAATCAGCCCCAGCATTTT.